This TCR beta chain was sequenced in a study of cytomegalovirus exposure and HLA in healthy donors. V was clipped by 5 bases and J by 9 bases, with 17 bases between them. Germline values: CDR1 MNHEY, CDR2 SMNVEV (reference sequence). The CDR3 is 14 residues long. Both 60 Vbeta primers and 13 Jbeta primers went into the PCR. Libraries were prepared by immunoSEQ multiplex PCR; TCRdb keeps only in-frame clonotypes and omits some of them. This table holds some 150,000 clones, roughly 76% found once. The sequence was obtained from a woman aged 18-30 years in good health and CMV-seropositive. V and J are TRBV27 and TRBJ1-5; D call uncertain. Sequenced input: PBMCs. The CDR3 region has the DNA TGTGCCAGCAGTAGCCCCGGGAGGTTTGGGCCCCAGCATTTT. It yields the protein CASSSPGRFGPQHF.